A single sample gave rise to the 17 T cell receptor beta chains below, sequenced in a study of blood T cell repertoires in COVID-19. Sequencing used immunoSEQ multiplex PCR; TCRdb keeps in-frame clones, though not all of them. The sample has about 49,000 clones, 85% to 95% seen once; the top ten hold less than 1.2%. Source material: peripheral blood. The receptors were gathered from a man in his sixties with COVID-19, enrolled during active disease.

CDR3 bases: TGTGCCAGTAGTAGAACAGGGAGTATGAACACTGAAGCTTTCTTT. Protein product: CASSRTGSMNTEAFF. This rearrangement joins TRBV19 to TRBJ1-1; TRBD1 might be the D (6 bases). Germline CDR1 LNHDA, CDR2 SQIVND (reference sequence). The CDR3 length is 15 residues. The ends were cut back, 4 bases at V and 0 bases at J, with 12 bases in the middle.

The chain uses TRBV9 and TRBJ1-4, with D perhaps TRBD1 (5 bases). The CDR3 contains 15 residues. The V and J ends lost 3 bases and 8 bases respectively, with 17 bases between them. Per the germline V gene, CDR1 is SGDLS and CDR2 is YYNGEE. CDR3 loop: CASSAGGGTGEKLFF. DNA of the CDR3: TGTGCCAGCAGCGCGGGAGGCGGGACGGGGGAAAAACTGTTTTTT.

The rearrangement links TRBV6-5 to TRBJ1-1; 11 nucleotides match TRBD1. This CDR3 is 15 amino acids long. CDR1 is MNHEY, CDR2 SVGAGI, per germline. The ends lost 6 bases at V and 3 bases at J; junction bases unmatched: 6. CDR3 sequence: CASRARDRGDTEAFF. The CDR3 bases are TGTGCCAGCAGAGCTCGGGACAGGGGGGACACTGAAGCTTTCTTT.

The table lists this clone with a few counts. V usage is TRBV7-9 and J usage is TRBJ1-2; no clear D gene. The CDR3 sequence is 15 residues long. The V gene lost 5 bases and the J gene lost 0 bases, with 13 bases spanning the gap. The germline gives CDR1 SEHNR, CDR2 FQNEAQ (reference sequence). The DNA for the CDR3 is TGTGCCAGCAGCCCCCCACATTCCACTAACTATGGCTACACCTTC. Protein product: CASSPPHSTNYGYTF.

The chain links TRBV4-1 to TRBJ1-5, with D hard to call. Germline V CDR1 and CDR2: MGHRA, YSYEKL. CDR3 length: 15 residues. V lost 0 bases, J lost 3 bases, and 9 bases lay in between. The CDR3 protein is CASSQEEATNQPQHF. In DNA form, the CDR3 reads TGCGCCAGCAGCCAAGAGGAGGCCACCAATCAGCCCCAGCATTTT.

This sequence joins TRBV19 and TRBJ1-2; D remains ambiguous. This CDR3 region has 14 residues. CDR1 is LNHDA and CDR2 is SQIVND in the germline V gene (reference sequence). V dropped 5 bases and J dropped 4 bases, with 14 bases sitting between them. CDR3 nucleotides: TGTGCCAGTAGTGAGCAGACTGACCGCTATGGCTACACCTTC. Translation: CASSEQTDRYGYTF.

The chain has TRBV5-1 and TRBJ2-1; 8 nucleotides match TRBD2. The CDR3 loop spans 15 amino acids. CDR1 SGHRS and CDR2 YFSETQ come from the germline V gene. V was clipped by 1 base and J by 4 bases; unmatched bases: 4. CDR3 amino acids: CASSLRVAGYNEQFF. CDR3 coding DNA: TGCGCCAGCAGCTTGAGGGTAGCGGGGTACAATGAGCAGTTCTTC. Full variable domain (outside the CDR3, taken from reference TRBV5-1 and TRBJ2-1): KAGVTQTPRYLIKTRGQQVTLSCSPISGHRSVSWYQQTPGQGLQFLFEYFSETQRNKGNFPGRFSGRQFSNSRSEMNVSTLELGDSALYLCASSLRVAGYNEQFFGPGTRLTVL.

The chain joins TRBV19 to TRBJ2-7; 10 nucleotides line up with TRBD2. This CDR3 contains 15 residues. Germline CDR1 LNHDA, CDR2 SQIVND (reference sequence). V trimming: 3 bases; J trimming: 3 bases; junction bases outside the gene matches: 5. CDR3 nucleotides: TGTGCCAGTAGTATCGGGCCTAGCGGGAGCTACGAGCAGTACTTC. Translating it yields CASSIGPSGSYEQYF.

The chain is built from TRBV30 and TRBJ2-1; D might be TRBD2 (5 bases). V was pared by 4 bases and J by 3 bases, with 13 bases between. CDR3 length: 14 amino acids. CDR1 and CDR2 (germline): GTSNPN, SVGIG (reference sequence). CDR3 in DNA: TGTGCCTGGAATCGGGGTGCGGGCTACAATGAGCAGTTCTTC. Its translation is CAWNRGAGYNEQFF.

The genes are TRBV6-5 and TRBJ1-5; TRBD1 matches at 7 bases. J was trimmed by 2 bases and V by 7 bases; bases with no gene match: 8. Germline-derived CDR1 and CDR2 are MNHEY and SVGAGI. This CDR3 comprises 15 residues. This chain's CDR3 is CASTPGGSRNQPQHF. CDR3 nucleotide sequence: TGTGCCAGCACCCCAGGGGGGAGTCGCAATCAGCCCCAGCATTTT.

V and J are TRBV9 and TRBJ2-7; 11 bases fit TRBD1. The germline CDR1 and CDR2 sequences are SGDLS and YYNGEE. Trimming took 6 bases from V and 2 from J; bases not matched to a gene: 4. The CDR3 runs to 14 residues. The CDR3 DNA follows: TGTGCCAGCACCCCGGGACAGGGGGCCTACGAGCAGTACTTC. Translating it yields CASTPGQGAYEQYF.

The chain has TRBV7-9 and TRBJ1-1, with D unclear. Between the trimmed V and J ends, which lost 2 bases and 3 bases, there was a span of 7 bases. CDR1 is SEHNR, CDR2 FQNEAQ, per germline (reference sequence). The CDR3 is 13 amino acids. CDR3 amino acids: CASSLLADTEAFF. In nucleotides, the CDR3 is TGTGCCAGCAGCTTACTGGCAGACACTGAAGCTTTCTTT.

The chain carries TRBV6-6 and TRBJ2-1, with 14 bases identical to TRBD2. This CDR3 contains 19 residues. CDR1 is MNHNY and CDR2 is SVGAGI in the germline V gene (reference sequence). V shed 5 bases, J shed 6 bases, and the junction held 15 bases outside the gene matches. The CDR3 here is CASSLRLTSGGATGNEQFF. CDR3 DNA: TGTGCCAGCAGTCTCCGATTGACTAGCGGGGGGGCTACGGGCAATGAGCAGTTCTTC.

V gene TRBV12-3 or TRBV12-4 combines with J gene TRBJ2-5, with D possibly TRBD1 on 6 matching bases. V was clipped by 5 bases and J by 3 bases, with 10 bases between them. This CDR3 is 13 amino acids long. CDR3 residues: CASSRSGEETQYF. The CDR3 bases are TGTGCCAGCAGTCGATCAGGGGAAGAGACCCAGTACTTC.

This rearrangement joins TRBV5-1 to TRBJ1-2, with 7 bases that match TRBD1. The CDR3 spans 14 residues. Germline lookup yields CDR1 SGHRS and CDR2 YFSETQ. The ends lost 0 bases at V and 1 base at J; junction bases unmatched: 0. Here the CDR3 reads CASSLDRGNYGYTF. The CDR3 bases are TGCGCCAGCAGCTTGGACAGGGGTAACTATGGCTACACCTTC. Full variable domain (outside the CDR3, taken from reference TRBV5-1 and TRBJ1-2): KAGVTQTPRYLIKTRGQQVTLSCSPISGHRSVSWYQQTPGQGLQFLFEYFSETQRNKGNFPGRFSGRQFSNSRSEMNVSTLELGDSALYLCASSLDRGNYGYTFGSGTRLTVV.

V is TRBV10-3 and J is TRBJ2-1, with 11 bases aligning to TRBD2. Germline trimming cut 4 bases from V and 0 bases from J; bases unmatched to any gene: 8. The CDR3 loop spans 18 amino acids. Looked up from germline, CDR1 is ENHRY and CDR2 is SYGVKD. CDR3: CAISVALAGGVSYNEQFF. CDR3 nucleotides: TGTGCCATCAGTGTAGCCCTAGCGGGAGGAGTCTCCTACAATGAGCAGTTCTTC.

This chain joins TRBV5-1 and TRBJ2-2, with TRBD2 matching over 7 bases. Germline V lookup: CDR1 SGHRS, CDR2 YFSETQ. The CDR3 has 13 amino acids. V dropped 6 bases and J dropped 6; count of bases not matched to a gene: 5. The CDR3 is CASTLGGAGELFF. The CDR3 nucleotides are TGCGCCAGCACCCTGGGGGGGGCCGGGGAGCTGTTTTTT.